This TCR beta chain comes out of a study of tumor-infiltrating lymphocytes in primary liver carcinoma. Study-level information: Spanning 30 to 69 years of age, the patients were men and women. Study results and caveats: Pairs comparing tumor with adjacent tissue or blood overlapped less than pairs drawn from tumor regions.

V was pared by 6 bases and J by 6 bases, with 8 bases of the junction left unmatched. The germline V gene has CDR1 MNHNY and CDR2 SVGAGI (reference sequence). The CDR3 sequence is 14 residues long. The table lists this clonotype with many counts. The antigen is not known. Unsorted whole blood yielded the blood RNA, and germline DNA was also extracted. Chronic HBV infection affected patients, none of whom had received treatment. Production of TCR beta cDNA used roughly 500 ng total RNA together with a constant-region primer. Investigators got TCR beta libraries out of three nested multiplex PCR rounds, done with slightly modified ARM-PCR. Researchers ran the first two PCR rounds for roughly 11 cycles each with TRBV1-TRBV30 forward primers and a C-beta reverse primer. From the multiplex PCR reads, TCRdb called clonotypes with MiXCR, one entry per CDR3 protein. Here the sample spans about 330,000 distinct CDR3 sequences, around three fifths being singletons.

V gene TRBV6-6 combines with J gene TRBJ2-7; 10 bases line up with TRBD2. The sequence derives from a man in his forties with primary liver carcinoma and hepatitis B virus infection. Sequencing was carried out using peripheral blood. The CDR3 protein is CASRKGLAVGEQYF. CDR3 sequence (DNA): TGTGCCAGCAGAAAAGGACTAGCGGTAGGCGAGCAGTACTTC.